This T cell receptor beta chain was sequenced during a study of cytomegalovirus exposure and HLA in healthy donors. Study-wide context: About 85 million unique TCRs from HLA-typed donors were held in an early release of data.

Regarding the study as a whole: Cytomegalovirus status was reportedly diagnosed by the classifier with high sensitivity and specificity. A list of 150 or so TCR beta chains associated with cytomegalovirus was given. As confirmed in vitro, a few CMV-associated chains were specific for CMV antigens.

Regarding this clone: The antigen is unknown.

The study ran its PCR with 60 Vbeta and 13 Jbeta primers. Here immunoSEQ multiplex PCR was the method, and the copy in TCRdb shows in-frame clones only, minus some. Here the sample spans about 160,000 clones, around 84% being singletons. The sequenced material came from PBMCs. This TCR derives from a man aged 18 to 35 in good health and CMV-seronegative.

CDR3 nucleotide sequence: TGTGCCAGTAGTATTGGCAGACTCACCGGGGAGCTGTTTTTT. It specifies CASSIGRLTGELFF. The chain has TRBV19 and TRBJ2-2; no firm D call. The CDR3 runs 14 residues. V shed 3 bases and J shed 4 bases, with 9 bases lying between them. Germline V gives CDR1 LNHDA, CDR2 SQIVND (reference sequence).